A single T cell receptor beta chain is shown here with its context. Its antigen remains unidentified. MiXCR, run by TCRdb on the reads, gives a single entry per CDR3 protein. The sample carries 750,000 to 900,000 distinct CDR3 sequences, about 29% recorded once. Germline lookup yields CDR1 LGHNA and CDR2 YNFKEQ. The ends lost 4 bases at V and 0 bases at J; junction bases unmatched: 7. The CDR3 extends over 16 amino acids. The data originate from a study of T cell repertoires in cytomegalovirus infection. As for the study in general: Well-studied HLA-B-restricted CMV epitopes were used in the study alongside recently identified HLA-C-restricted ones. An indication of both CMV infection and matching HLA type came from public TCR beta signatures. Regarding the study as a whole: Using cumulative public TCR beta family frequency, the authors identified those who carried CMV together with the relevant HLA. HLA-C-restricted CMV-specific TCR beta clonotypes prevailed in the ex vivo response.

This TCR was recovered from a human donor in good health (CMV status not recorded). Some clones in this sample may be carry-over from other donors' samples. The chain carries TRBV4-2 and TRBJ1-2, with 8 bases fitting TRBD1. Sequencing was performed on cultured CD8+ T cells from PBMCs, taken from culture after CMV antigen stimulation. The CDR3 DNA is TGTGCCAGCAGCCTTAACGGACAGGGTGCTAACTATGGCTACACCTTC. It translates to CASSLNGQGANYGYTF.